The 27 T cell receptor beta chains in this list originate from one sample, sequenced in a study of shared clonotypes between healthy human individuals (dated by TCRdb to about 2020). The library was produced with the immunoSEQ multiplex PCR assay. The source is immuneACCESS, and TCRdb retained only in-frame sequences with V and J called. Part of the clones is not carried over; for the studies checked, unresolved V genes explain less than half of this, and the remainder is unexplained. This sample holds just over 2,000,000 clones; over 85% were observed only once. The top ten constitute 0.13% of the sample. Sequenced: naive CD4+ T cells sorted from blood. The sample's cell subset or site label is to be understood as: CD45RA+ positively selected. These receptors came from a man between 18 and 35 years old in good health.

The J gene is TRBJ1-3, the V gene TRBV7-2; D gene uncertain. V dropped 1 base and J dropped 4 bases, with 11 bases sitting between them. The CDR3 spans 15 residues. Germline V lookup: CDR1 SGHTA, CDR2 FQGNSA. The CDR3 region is CASSLGTDIGNTIYF. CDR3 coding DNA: TGTGCCAGCAGCTTAGGTACCGACATAGGAAACACCATATATTTT.

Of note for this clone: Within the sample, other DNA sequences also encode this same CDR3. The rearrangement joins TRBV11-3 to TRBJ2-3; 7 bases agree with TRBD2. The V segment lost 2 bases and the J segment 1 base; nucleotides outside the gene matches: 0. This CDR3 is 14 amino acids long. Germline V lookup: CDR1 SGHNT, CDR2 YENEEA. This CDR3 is CASSLTSGTDTQYF. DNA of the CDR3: TGTGCCAGCAGCTTAACTAGCGGCACAGATACGCAGTATTTT.

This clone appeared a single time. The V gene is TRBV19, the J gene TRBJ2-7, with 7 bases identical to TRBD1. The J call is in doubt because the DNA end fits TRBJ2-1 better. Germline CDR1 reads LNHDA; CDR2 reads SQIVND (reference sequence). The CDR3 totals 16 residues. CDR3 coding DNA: TGTGCCAGTAGTATGTCGGCAGGGGGCTCCTACAATGAGCAGTTCTTC. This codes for CASSMSAGGSYNEQFF.

The CDR3 bases are TGTGCCAGCAGCCTCATAGGGCGACAGGGGGACATTCAGTACTTC. This encodes CASSLIGRQGDIQYF. The rearrangement joins TRBV7-2 to TRBJ2-4; 9 positions agree with TRBD1. CDR1 and CDR2 from the germline V gene are SGHTA and FQGNSA. V was pared by 5 bases and J by 8 bases, with 10 bases of the junction left unmatched. The CDR3 extends over 15 amino acids.

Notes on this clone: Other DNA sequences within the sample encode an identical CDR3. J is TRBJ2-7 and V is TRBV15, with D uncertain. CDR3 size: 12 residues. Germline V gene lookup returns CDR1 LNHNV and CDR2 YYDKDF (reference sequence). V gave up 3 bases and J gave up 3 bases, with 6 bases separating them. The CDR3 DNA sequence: TGTGCCACCAGCAGGGGTCTCTACGAGCAGTACTTC. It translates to CATSRGLYEQYF. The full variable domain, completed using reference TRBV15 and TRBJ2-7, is DAMVIQNPRYQVTQFGKPVTLSCSQTLNHNVMYWYQQKSSQAPKLLFHYYDKDFNNEADTPDNFQSRRPNTSFCFLDIRSPGLGDTAMYLCATSRGLYEQYFGPGTRLTVT.

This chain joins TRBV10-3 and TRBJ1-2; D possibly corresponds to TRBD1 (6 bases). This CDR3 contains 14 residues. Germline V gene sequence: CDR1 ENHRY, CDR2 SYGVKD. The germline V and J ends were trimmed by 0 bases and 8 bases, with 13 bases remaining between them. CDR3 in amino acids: CAISESLQGTGYTF. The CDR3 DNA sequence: TGTGCCATCAGTGAGTCGTTACAGGGAACAGGCTACACCTTC.

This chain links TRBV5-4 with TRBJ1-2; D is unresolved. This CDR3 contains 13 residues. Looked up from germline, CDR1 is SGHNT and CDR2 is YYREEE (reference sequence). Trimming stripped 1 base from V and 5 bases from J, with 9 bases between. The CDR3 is CASSLSGRYGYTF. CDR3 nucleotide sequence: TGTGCCAGCAGCTTGAGCGGGAGATATGGCTACACCTTC.

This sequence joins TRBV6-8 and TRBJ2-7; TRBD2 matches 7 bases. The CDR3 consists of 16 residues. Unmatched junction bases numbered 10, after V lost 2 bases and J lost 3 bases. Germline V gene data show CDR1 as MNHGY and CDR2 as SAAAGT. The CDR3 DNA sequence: TGTGCCAGCAGTTACAGGAGAGGGAGGGAGGGCTACGAGCAGTACTTC. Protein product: CASSYRRGREGYEQYF.

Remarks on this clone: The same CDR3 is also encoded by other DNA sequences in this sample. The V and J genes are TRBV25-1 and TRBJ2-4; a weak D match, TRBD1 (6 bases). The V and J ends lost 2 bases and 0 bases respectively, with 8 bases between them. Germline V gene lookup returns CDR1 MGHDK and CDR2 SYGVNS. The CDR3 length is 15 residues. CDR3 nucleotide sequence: TGTGCCAGCAGTGAAAGGGGGTTAGCCAAAAACATTCAGTACTTC. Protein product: CASSERGLAKNIQYF.

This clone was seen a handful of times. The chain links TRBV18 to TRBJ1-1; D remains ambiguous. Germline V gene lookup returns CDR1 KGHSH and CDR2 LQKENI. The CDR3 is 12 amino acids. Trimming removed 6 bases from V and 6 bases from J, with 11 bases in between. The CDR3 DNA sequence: TGTGCCAGCTCCTTGACGGCTCCTGAAGCTTTCTTT. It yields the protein CASSLTAPEAFF.

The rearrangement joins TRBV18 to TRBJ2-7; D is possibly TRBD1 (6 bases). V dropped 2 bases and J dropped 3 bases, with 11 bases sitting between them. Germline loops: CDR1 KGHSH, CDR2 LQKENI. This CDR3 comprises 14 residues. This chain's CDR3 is CASSPSDRLYEQYF. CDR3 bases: TGTGCCAGCTCACCATCGGACAGACTCTACGAGCAGTACTTC.

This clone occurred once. The CDR3 region is CASSTGRDRGGEQYF. CDR3 bases: TGTGCCAGCAGCACGGGCCGGGACAGGGGTGGGGAGCAGTACTTC. The chain uses TRBV11-2 and TRBJ2-7, with 10 bases lining up with TRBD1. The CDR3 extends over 15 amino acids. CDR1 SGHAT and CDR2 FQNNGV come from the germline V gene. The ends lost 5 bases at V and 7 bases at J; junction bases unmatched: 11.

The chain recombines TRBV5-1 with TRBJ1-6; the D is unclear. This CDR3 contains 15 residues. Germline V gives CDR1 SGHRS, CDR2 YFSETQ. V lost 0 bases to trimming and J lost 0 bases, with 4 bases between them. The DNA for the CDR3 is TGCGCCAGCAGCTTGGTGAGCTCCTATAATTCACCCCTCCACTTT. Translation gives CASSLVSSYNSPLHF. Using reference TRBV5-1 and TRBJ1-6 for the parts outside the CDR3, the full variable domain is KAGVTQTPRYLIKTRGQQVTLSCSPISGHRSVSWYQQTPGQGLQFLFEYFSETQRNKGNFPGRFSGRQFSNSRSEMNVSTLELGDSALYLCASSLVSSYNSPLHFGNGTRLTVT.

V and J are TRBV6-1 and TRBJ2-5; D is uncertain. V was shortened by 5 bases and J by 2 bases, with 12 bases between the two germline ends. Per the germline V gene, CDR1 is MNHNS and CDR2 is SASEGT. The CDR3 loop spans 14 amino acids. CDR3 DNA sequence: TGTGCCAGCAGTCCTCTAACCGGTCAAGAGACCCAGTACTTC. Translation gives CASSPLTGQETQYF.

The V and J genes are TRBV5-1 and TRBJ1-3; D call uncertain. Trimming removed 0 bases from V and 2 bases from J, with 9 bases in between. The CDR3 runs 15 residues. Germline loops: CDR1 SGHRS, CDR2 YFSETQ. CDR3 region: CASSLAGVAGNTIYF. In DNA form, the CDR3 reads TGCGCCAGCAGCTTGGCGGGAGTTGCTGGAAACACCATATATTTT.

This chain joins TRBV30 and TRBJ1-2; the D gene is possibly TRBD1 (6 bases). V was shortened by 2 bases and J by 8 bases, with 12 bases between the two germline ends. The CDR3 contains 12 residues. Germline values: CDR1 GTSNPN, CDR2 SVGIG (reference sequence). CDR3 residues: CAWSITQGGYTF. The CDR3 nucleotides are TGTGCCTGGAGTATTACCCAGGGGGGCTACACCTTC.

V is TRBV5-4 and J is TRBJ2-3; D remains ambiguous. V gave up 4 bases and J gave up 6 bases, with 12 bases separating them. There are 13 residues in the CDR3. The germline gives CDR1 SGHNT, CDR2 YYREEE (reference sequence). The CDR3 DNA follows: TGTGCCAGCAGCGGTGAGTCTCTGGATACGCAGTATTTT. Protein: CASSGESLDTQYF.

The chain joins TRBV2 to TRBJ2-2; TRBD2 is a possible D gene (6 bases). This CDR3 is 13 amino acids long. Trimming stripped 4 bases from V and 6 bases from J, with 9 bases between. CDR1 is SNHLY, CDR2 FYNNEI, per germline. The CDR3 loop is CASSGDSPGELFF. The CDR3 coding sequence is TGTGCCAGCAGTGGGGACTCCCCCGGGGAGCTGTTTTTT.

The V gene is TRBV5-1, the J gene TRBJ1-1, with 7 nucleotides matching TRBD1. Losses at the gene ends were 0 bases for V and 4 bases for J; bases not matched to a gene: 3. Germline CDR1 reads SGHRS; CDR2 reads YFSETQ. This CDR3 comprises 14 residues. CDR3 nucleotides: TGCGCCAGCAGCTTGGAGGGACAGATCACTGAAGCTTTCTTT. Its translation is CASSLEGQITEAFF.

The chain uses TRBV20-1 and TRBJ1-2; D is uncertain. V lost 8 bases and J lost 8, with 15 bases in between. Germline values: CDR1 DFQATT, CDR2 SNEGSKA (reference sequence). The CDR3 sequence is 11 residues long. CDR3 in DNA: TGCAGTCCCCTTGGCACCGACGGCTACACCTTC. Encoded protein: CSPLGTDGYTF.

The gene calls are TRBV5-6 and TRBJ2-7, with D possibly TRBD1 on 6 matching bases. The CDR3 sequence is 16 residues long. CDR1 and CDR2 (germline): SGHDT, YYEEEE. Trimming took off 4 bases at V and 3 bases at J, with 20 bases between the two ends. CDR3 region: CASSRQNRALFYEQYF. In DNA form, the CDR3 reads TGTGCCAGCAGCCGGCAGAACAGGGCCCTTTTCTACGAGCAGTACTTC. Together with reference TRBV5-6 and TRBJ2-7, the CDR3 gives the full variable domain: DAGVTQSPTHLIKTRGQQVTLRCSPKSGHDTVSWYQQALGQGPQFIFQYYEEEERQRGNFPDRFSGHQFPNYSSELNVNALLLGDSALYLCASSRQNRALFYEQYFGPGTRLTVT.

The CDR3 reads CASSRSGLSTDTQYF. The CDR3, as DNA: TGTGCCAGCAGTCGATCCGGACTAAGCACAGATACGCAGTATTTT. The rearrangement joins TRBV25-1 to TRBJ2-3; tentative D call: TRBD2 (6 bases). The germline V and J ends were trimmed by 5 bases and 0 bases, with 12 bases remaining between them. The CDR3 has 15 amino acids. The germline CDR1 and CDR2 sequences are MGHDK and SYGVNS.

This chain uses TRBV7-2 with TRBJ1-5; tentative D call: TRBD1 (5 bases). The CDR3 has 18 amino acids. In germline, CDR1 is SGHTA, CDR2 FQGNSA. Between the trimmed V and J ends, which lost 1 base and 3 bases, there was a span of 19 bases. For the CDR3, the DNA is TGTGCCAGCAGCTTAGACCTCTCAGGGAAGGGGAACAATCAGCCCCAGCATTTT. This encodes CASSLDLSGKGNNQPQHF.

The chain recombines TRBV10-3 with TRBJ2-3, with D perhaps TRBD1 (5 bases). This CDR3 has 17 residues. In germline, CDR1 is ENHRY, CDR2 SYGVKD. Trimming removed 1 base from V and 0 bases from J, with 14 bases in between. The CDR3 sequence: CAISEFDGQGSTDTQYF. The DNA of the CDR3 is TGTGCCATCAGTGAGTTTGATGGGCAGGGTAGCACAGATACGCAGTATTTT.

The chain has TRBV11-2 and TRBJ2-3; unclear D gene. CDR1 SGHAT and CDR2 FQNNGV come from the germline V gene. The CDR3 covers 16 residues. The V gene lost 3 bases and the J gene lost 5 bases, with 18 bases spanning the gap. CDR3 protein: CASSLTPFPAQDTQYF. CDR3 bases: TGTGCCAGCAGCTTGACCCCCTTTCCTGCACAAGATACGCAGTATTTT.

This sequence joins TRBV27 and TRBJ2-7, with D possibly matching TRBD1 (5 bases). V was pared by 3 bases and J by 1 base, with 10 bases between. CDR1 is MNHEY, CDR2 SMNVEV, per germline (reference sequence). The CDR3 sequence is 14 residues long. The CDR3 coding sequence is TGTGCCAGCAGTTTCGTCAGGGATTCCTACGAGCAGTACTTC. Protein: CASSFVRDSYEQYF.

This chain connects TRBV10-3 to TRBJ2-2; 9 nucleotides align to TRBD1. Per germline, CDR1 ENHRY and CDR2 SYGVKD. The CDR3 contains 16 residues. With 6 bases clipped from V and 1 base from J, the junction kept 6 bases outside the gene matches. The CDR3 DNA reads TGTGCCATCAGCGCGCACAGGGGGCTGAACACCGGGGAGCTGTTTTTT. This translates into CAISAHRGLNTGELFF.